This T cell receptor (beta chain) was retrieved from a study of T-cell reconstitution after alpha-beta-depleted transplantation in children. Overall study results and limits: Some patients owed their high day-60 TCRbeta diversity to surviving recipient T cells and thymic progenitors. The study reportedly traced alpha-beta T cells about two months after transplant to several hundred expanded graft clones. One year after transplant, T-cell counts and diversity came mostly from newly produced T cells.

V dropped 4 bases and J dropped 1 base, with 15 bases sitting between them. Per germline, CDR1 DFQATT and CDR2 SNEGSKA (reference sequence). CDR3 size: 15 residues. A TCRbeta library incorporating unique molecular identifiers was prepared. TCRdb itself ran the PCR reads through MiXCR, one entry per CDR3 protein. Of about 490,000 distinct CDR3 sequences in the sample, over 9.5% were seen once. At least ten counts were recorded for this clonotype. What it binds is not known. Sample: PBMCs, taken before TCRalphabeta/CD19-depleted stem cell transplant. This rearrangement joins TRBV20-1 to TRBJ2-3; weak D call: TRBD2 (5 bases). The sequence was collected from a child aged 2-15 years with inherited bone marrow failure, due to receive a stem cell transplant. CDR3 coding DNA: TGCAGTGCTATAGCGTCTAGCATGGGCACAGATACGCAGTATTTT. This encodes CSAIASSMGTDTQYF.